The 32 T cell receptor beta chains below come from one sample, sequenced in a study of cytomegalovirus exposure and HLA in healthy donors. This table comes from immunoSEQ multiplex PCR, and its TCRdb copy is limited to in-frame clones, with some not included. This repertoire shows about 330,000 clones, around 90% found once; its top ten account for roughly 1.2%. The sequenced material came from PBMCs. The receptors here all came from a woman aged 25 to 45 in good health and CMV-seropositive.

The genes are TRBV6-7 and TRBJ1-5; maybe TRBD1 (5 bases). TRBV6-7 belongs to the ORF category, with a function that is uncertain. The CDR3 loop spans 20 amino acids. With 0 bases removed from V and 3 bases from J, the gap between germline ends came to 24 bases. The CDR3 spells CASSYSIGRHSWGNNQPQHF. The CDR3 region has the DNA TGTGCCAGCAGTTACTCGATTGGTAGACACAGTTGGGGGAACAATCAGCCCCAGCATTTT.

The chain combines TRBV5-1 with TRBJ1-3; a possible D gene is TRBD1 (5 bases). V dropped 0 bases and J dropped 0 bases, with 7 bases sitting between them. Looked up from germline, CDR1 is SGHRS and CDR2 is YFSETQ. This CDR3 spans 15 amino acids. In DNA form, the CDR3 reads TGCGCCAGCAGCTTGGCAGGGTTCTCTGGAAACACCATATATTTT. It codes for CASSLAGFSGNTIYF.

J is TRBJ2-7 and V is TRBV27; unclear D gene. Trimming left V 2 bases short and J 3 bases short, with 8 bases between. CDR1 is MNHEY, CDR2 SMNVEV, per germline (reference sequence). The CDR3 length is 13 residues. The CDR3 DNA follows: TGTGCCAGCAGTTTAACCGTATACTACGAGCAGTACTTC. Amino acids: CASSLTVYYEQYF.

J is TRBJ2-7 and V is TRBV11-2; 7 bases agree with TRBD1. Trimming took 4 bases from V and 6 from J; bases not matched to a gene: 6. CDR1 is SGHAT, CDR2 FQNNGV, per germline. CDR3 size: 13 residues. CDR3 nucleotides: TGTGCCAGCAGCTCCCGACAGGGTTTCGAGCAGTACTTC. It yields the protein CASSSRQGFEQYF.

This clone has just one count. This chain joins TRBV30 and TRBJ1-3; no firm D call. With 2 bases removed from V and 3 bases from J, the gap between germline ends came to 11 bases. This CDR3 is 14 amino acids long. Germline CDR1 GTSNPN, CDR2 SVGIG (reference sequence). For the CDR3, the DNA is TGTGCCTGGAGTCCCCTCGGGGTTGGAAACACCATATATTTT. Translating gives CAWSPLGVGNTIYF.

This chain uses TRBV27 with TRBJ2-2, with a possible D match to TRBD2 (5 bases). The germline gives CDR1 MNHEY, CDR2 SMNVEV (reference sequence). The CDR3 is made up of 12 amino acids. The V end lost 6 bases, the J end lost 5 bases, and 7 bases lay between the germline ends. The chain's CDR3 is CASRRGTGELFF. Written as DNA, the CDR3 is TGTGCCAGCAGGCGAGGGACCGGGGAGCTGTTTTTT.

The chain employs TRBV29-1 and TRBJ1-1; 9 bases fit TRBD1. This CDR3 spans 14 amino acids. The ends lost 4 bases at V and 2 bases at J; junction bases unmatched: 5. CDR1 is SQVTM and CDR2 is ANQGSEA in the germline V gene. As DNA, the CDR3 is TGCAGCGTTGGGGATACAGGGGGCAACACTGAAGCTTTCTTT. Amino acid sequence: CSVGDTGGNTEAFF. The whole variable domain, filled in from reference TRBV29-1 and TRBJ1-1, reads SAVISQKPSRDICQRGTSLTIQCQVDSQVTMMFWYRQQPGQSLTLIATANQGSEATYESGFVIDKFPISRPNLTFSTLTVSNMSPEDSSIYLCSVGDTGGNTEAFFGQGTRLTVV.

As for this clone: This specimen includes other DNA sequences encoding the same CDR3. V and J are TRBV30 and TRBJ2-7; D possibly corresponds to TRBD1 (5 bases). Trimming left V 0 bases short and J 6 bases short, with 6 bases between. From germline, CDR1 is GTSNPN and CDR2 SVGIG (reference sequence). The CDR3 length is 11 residues. The CDR3, as DNA: TGTGCCTGGAGTGTGGGGCTCGAGCAGTACTTC. Encoded protein: CAWSVGLEQYF.

V gene TRBV6-1 combines with J gene TRBJ2-7; D is uncertain. Germline V gene sequence: CDR1 MNHNS, CDR2 SASEGT. The CDR3 loop spans 12 amino acids. The V end was cut by 5 bases, the J end by 2 bases, with 7 bases between. CDR3 coding DNA: TGTGCCAGCAGTTCTAACCCCTACGAGCAGTACTTC. It is translated as CASSSNPYEQYF.

Turning to this clone: This sample also contains other DNA sequences that code for the same CDR3. The V and J genes are TRBV7-9 and TRBJ2-7; 13 bases map to TRBD2. Germline CDR1 SEHNR, CDR2 FQNEAQ (reference sequence). The CDR3 covers 14 residues. Losses at the gene ends were 5 bases for V and 3 bases for J; bases not matched to a gene: 1. CDR3 amino acids: CASSRTSGSYEQYF. The CDR3 nucleotides are TGTGCCAGCAGCCGGACTAGCGGGAGCTACGAGCAGTACTTC.

V is TRBV5-1 and J is TRBJ1-6, with unresolved D. Trimming shortened V by 0 bases and J by 13 bases, and 17 bases separated the two germline ends. The CDR3 has 15 residues. Germline lookup yields CDR1 SGHRS and CDR2 YFSETQ. The CDR3: CASSLGAQISEPLHF. The CDR3 DNA follows: TGCGCCAGCAGCTTGGGGGCACAAATATCAGAGCCCCTCCACTTT.

The chain employs TRBV2 and TRBJ1-1; 9 bases fit TRBD1. Losses at the gene ends were 7 bases for V and 0 bases for J; bases not matched to a gene: 9. Germline V gene sequence: CDR1 SNHLY, CDR2 FYNNEI. The CDR3 is 16 amino acids. Written as DNA, the CDR3 is TGTGCCAGCACAGGGGTCGGGACAGGGATGAACACTGAAGCTTTCTTT. Translating gives CASTGVGTGMNTEAFF.

This clone was seen more than once but under ten times. This chain joins TRBV7-9 and TRBJ1-3, with D unclear. Per the germline V gene, CDR1 is SEHNR and CDR2 is FQNEAQ (reference sequence). Trimming took 0 bases from V and 2 from J, leaving 8 bases between them. The CDR3 is 15 amino acids. The CDR3 region is CASSLAGGAGNTIYF. In DNA, the CDR3 is TGTGCCAGCAGCTTAGCAGGAGGCGCTGGAAACACCATATATTTT.

CDR3 sequence (DNA): TGCGCCAGCAGCCAAGATCGGGGGGAGAACACTGAAGCTTTCTTT. Protein sequence: CASSQDRGENTEAFF. The genes are TRBV4-3 and TRBJ1-1, with a possible D match to TRBD1 (5 bases). The CDR3 extends over 15 amino acids. Germline V CDR1 and CDR2: LGHNA, YSLEER. V was pared by 0 bases and J by 1 base, with 9 bases between.

This chain connects TRBV6-5 to TRBJ2-7; 10 positions match TRBD2. Germline V gene sequence: CDR1 MNHEY, CDR2 SVGAGI. The CDR3 is 16 amino acids. Losses at the gene ends were 0 bases for V and 2 bases for J; bases not matched to a gene: 4. The CDR3, as DNA: TGTGCCAGCAGTTACTCGACACTAGCGGGAACCTACGAGCAGTACTTC. It codes for CASSYSTLAGTYEQYF.

This chain joins TRBV15 and TRBJ2-2; 10 bases line up with TRBD2. This CDR3 has 22 residues. Trimming removed 0 bases from V and 3 bases from J; junction bases left unmatched: 19. Germline V CDR1 and CDR2: LNHNV, YYDKDF (reference sequence). CDR3 DNA sequence: TGTGCCACCAGCAGAGATCGCCCCTTTTCGCTAGCGGGAGATGTGGACACCGGGGAGCTGTTTTTT. As protein: CATSRDRPFSLAGDVDTGELFF.

The chain employs TRBV7-9 and TRBJ1-2, with 9 bases matching TRBD1. Germline CDR1 reads SEHNR; CDR2 reads FQNEAQ (reference sequence). The CDR3 runs to 16 residues. V lost 5 bases to trimming and J lost 6 bases; unmatched junction nucleotides: 13. The CDR3 loop is CASSLSSGTGSDGYTF. CDR3 nucleotides: TGTGCCAGCAGCCTCTCTTCCGGGACAGGGTCCGATGGCTACACCTTC. Variable domain in full (rest from reference TRBV7-9 and TRBJ1-2): DTGVSQNPRHKITKRGQNVTFRCDPISEHNRLYWYRQTLGQGPEFLTYFQNEAQLEKSRLLSDRFSAERPKGSFSTLEIQRTEQGDSAMYLCASSLSSGTGSDGYTFGSGTRLTVV.

The chain carries TRBV27 and TRBJ2-7; D might be TRBD2 (5 bases). CDR1 is MNHEY and CDR2 is SMNVEV in the germline V gene (reference sequence). Trimming left V 5 bases short and J 2 bases short, with 22 bases between. The CDR3 extends over 17 amino acids. The CDR3 loop reads CASSPLVVASGAYEQYF. The CDR3, as DNA: TGTGCCAGCAGTCCCCTAGTCGTAGCCTCCGGGGCCTACGAGCAGTACTTC.

Only a few counts were recorded for this clone. This sample also contains other DNA sequences that code for the same CDR3. V usage is TRBV6-1 and J usage is TRBJ1-5, with D unclear. Germline CDR1 and CDR2: MNHNS and SASEGT. The CDR3 is 15 amino acids. V shed 0 bases and J shed 4 bases, with 10 bases lying between them. CDR3 sequence (DNA): TGTGCCAGCAGTGAAGCGGGTCAGCAAAATCAGCCCCAGCATTTT. This sequence encodes CASSEAGQQNQPQHF.

This sequence joins TRBV4-2 and TRBJ2-5; 11 bases are shared with TRBD2. Germline V gives CDR1 LGHNA, CDR2 YNFKEQ. Trimming removed 3 bases from V and 2 bases from J; junction bases left unmatched: 5. The CDR3 contains 16 residues. CDR3 sequence: CASSQQLAGGQETQYF. The DNA for the CDR3 is TGTGCCAGCAGCCAGCAGTTAGCGGGGGGGCAAGAGACCCAGTACTTC.

V usage is TRBV4-3 and J usage is TRBJ2-7; the match to TRBD1 covers 11 bases. The CDR3 has 13 amino acids. Trimming took 4 bases from V and 6 from J; bases not matched to a gene: 2. Germline lookup yields CDR1 LGHNA and CDR2 YSLEER. CDR3: CASSRDRGGEQYF. The CDR3 DNA reads TGCGCCAGCAGCCGGGACAGGGGGGGCGAGCAGTACTTC.

The chain has TRBV6-5 and TRBJ2-7, with D perhaps TRBD2 (5 bases). CDR3 length: 12 residues. Germline loops: CDR1 MNHEY, CDR2 SVGAGI. V was cut by 8 bases and J by 3 bases, with 11 bases left in between. CDR3 in DNA: TGTGCCAGCGGGAGTTCCAACTACGAGCAGTACTTC. Amino acids: CASGSSNYEQYF.

The chain combines TRBV5-1 with TRBJ2-3; 8 nucleotides align to TRBD1. In germline, CDR1 is SGHRS, CDR2 YFSETQ. This CDR3 region has 15 residues. V lost 4 bases and J lost 3; bases outside the gene matches: 7. The chain's CDR3 is CASSPGQGLTDTQYF. The CDR3 DNA follows: TGCGCCAGCAGCCCTGGACAGGGTTTAACAGATACGCAGTATTTT.

The chain is built from TRBV29-1 and TRBJ2-3, with TRBD2 identical over 8 bases. With 6 bases clipped from V and 5 bases from J, the junction kept 13 bases outside the gene matches. Looked up from germline, CDR1 is SQVTM and CDR2 is ANQGSEA. The CDR3 is made up of 15 amino acids. DNA of the CDR3: TGCAGCGTCGAACCACTAGCGGATGGCGTAGATACGCAGTATTTT. It codes for CSVEPLADGVDTQYF.

The chain uses TRBV10-3 and TRBJ2-3; 11 nucleotides align to TRBD2. The V and J ends lost 9 bases and 2 bases, in that order; junction bases with no gene match: 1. Germline V lookup: CDR1 ENHRY, CDR2 SYGVKD. The length of the CDR3 is 13 residues. CDR3 in amino acids: CAILAGDTDTQYF. CDR3 coding DNA: TGTGCCATACTAGCGGGGGACACAGATACGCAGTATTTT.

V usage is TRBV5-1 and J usage is TRBJ2-1; 7 bases fit TRBD2. The CDR3 length is 14 residues. J gave up 6 bases and V 2 bases, and 5 bases lay outside the gene matches. Germline CDR1 and CDR2: SGHRS and YFSETQ. In DNA, the CDR3 is TGCGCCAGCAGCTTCCGGGGGGAAGGCAATGAGCAGTTCTTC. As protein: CASSFRGEGNEQFF.

This rearrangement joins TRBV6-6 to TRBJ2-7, with 9 bases aligning to TRBD1. The CDR3 covers 15 residues. Germline CDR1 reads MNHNY; CDR2 reads SVGAGI (reference sequence). J gave up 6 bases and V 2 bases, and 8 bases lay outside the gene matches. CDR3 amino acids: CASSYRRDRESEQYF. The CDR3 coding sequence is TGTGCCAGCAGTTACCGCCGGGACAGGGAATCCGAGCAGTACTTC.

V gene TRBV5-8 combines with J gene TRBJ1-2; D remains ambiguous. CDR1 is SGHTS and CDR2 is YDEGEE in the germline V gene. CDR3 size: 15 residues. V was pared by 0 bases and J by 5 bases, with 14 bases between. This CDR3 is CASSLDSGGLYGYTF. The DNA for the CDR3 is TGTGCCAGCAGCTTGGATTCAGGTGGCTTATATGGCTACACCTTC.

The V gene is TRBV18, the J gene TRBJ2-7, with D perhaps TRBD2 (6 bases). The V gene lost 3 bases and the J gene lost 3 bases, with 12 bases spanning the gap. The CDR3 runs 14 residues. Looked up from germline, CDR1 is KGHSH and CDR2 is LQKENI. The CDR3 spells CASSPGGAHYEQYF. CDR3 sequence (DNA): TGTGCCAGCTCACCCGGGGGAGCCCACTACGAGCAGTACTTC.

The CDR3 region is CASRRLGARHEQYF. The CDR3 DNA is TGTGCCAGCAGAAGGCTGGGGGCGCGCCACGAGCAGTACTTC. The V call is TRBV27, the J call TRBJ2-7; a weak D match, TRBD1 (6 bases). The CDR3 is 14 amino acids. The ends were cut back, 6 bases at V and 5 bases at J, with 17 bases in the middle. Per the germline V gene, CDR1 is MNHEY and CDR2 is SMNVEV (reference sequence).

This rearrangement joins TRBV19 to TRBJ2-5, with no clear D. Per germline, CDR1 LNHDA and CDR2 SQIVND (reference sequence). The CDR3 is 12 residues long. V was shortened by 5 bases and J by 7 bases, with 11 bases between the two germline ends. CDR3 bases: TGTGCCAGTAGTGGTTTGAGAGGGACCCAGTACTTC. Protein sequence: CASSGLRGTQYF.

The chain combines TRBV11-2 with TRBJ2-3, with TRBD2 identical over 9 bases. The CDR3 length is 16 residues. Unmatched junction bases numbered 12, after V lost 7 bases and J lost 4 bases. Germline assignment: CDR1 SGHAT and CDR2 FQNNGV. The CDR3 loop reads CASINSVSGGSDTQYF. CDR3 nucleotide sequence: TGTGCCAGCATCAATAGTGTTAGCGGGGGTTCAGATACGCAGTATTTT.